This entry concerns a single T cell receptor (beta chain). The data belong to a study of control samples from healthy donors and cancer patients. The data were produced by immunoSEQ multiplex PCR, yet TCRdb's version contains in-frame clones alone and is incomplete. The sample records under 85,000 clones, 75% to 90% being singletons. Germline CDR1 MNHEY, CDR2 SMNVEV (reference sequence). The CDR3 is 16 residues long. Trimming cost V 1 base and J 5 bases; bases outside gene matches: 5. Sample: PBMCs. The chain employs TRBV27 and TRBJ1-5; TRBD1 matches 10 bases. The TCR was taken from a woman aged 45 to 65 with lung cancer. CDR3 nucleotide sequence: TGTGCCAGCAGTTTATTAGGGACAGGGGTGGATCAGCCCCAGCATTTT. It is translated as CASSLLGTGVDQPQHF.